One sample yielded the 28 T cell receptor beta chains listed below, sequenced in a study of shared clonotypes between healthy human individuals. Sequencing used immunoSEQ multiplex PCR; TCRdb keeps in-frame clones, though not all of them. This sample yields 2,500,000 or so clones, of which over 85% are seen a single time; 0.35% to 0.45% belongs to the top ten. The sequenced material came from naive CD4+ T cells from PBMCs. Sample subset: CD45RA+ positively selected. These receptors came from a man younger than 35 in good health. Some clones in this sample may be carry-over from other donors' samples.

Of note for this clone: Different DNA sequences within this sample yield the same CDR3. Written as DNA, the CDR3 is TGTGCCAGCTCACCGATTCTGGACACTGAAGCTTTCTTT. Amino acids: CASSPILDTEAFF. The chain recombines TRBV18 with TRBJ1-1, with D uncertain. Germline V gives CDR1 KGHSH, CDR2 LQKENI. CDR3 length: 13 residues. The V end lost 3 bases, the J end lost 3 bases, and 8 bases lay between the germline ends.

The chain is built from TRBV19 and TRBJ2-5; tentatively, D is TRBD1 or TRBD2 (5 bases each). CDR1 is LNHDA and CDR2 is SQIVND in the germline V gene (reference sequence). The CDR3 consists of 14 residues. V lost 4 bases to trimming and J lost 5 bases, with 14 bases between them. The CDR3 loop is CASSTRGWGETQYF. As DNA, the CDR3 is TGTGCCAGTAGTACCCGTGGTTGGGGGGAGACCCAGTACTTC.

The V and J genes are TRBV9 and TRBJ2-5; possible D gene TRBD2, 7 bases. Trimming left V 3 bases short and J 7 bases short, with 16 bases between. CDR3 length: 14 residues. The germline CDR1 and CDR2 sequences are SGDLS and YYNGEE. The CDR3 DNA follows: TGTGCCAGCAGCGCGGGGCGGGGGCGTGGGACCCAGTACTTC. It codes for CASSAGRGRGTQYF.

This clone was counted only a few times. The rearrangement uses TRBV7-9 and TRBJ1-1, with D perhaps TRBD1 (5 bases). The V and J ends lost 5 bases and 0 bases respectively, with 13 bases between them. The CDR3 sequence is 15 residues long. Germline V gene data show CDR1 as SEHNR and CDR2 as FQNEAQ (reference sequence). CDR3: CASSPRGTVNTEAFF. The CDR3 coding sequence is TGTGCCAGCAGCCCCCGGGGGACGGTGAACACTGAAGCTTTCTTT.

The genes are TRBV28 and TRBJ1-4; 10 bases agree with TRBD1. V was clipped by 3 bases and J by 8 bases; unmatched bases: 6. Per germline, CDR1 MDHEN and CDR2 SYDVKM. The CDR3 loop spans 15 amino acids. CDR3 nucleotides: TGTGCCAGCAGTTTGTGGGACAGGGGTGGCGAAAAACTGTTTTTT. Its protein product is CASSLWDRGGEKLFF.

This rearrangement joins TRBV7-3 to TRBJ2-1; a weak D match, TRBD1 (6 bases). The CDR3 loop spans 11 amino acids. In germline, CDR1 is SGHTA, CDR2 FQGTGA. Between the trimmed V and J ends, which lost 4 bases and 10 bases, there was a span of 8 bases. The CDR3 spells CASSSGTEQFF. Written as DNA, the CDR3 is TGTGCCAGCAGCTCGGGGACAGAGCAGTTCTTC.

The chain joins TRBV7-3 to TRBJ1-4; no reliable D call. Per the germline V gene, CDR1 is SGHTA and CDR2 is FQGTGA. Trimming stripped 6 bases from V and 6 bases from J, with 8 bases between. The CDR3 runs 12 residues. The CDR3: CASSRGDEKLFF. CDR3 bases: TGTGCCAGCAGTCGTGGGGATGAAAAACTGTTTTTT.

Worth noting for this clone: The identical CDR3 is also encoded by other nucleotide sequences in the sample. CDR3 protein: CASSPPRQGAYEQYF. CDR3 DNA sequence: TGTGCCAGCTCACCACCGAGGCAGGGGGCCTACGAGCAGTACTTC. V gene TRBV18 combines with J gene TRBJ2-7, with 7 bases aligning to TRBD1. This CDR3 is built from 15 residues. With V trimmed by 0 bases and J by 2 bases, 4 bases remained unmatched. Germline CDR1 KGHSH, CDR2 LQKENI.

CDR3 amino acids: CASSPAGTGRETQYF. The CDR3 DNA sequence: TGTGCCAGCTCACCAGCCGGGACAGGGCGCGAGACCCAGTACTTC. The rearrangement joins TRBV18 to TRBJ2-5; 9 bases agree with TRBD1. Germline CDR1 is KGHSH and CDR2 is LQKENI. The CDR3 is 15 amino acids. J lost 5 bases, V lost 2 bases, and 6 bases had no gene match. Supplemented by reference TRBV18 and TRBJ2-5, the full variable domain reads NAGVMQNPRHLVRRRGQEARLRCSPMKGHSHVYWYRQLPEEGLKFMVYLQKENIIDESGMPKERFSAEFPKEGPSILRIQQVVRGDSAAYFCASSPAGTGRETQYFGPGTRLLVL.

In nucleotides, the CDR3 is TGTGCCGGTTACAGGGGAAACACCATATATTTT. Its translation is CAGYRGNTIYF. The rearrangement uses TRBV30 and TRBJ1-3; possible D gene TRBD1, 5 bases. This CDR3 comprises 11 residues. V shed 8 bases and J shed 4 bases, with 9 bases lying between them. Germline-derived CDR1 and CDR2 are GTSNPN and SVGIG (reference sequence).

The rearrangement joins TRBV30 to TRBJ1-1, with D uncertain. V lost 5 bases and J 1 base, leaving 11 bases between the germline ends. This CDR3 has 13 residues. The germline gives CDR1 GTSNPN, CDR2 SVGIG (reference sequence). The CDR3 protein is CAWGTESNTEAFF. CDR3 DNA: TGTGCCTGGGGAACAGAGTCGAACACTGAAGCTTTCTTT.

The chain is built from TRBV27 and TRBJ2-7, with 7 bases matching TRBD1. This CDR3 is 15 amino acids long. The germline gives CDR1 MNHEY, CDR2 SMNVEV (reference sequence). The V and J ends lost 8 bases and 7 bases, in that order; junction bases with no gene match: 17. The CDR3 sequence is CASSSGTDYLREQYF. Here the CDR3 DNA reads TGTGCCAGCTCGTCCGGGACAGACTATCTACGGGAGCAGTACTTC.

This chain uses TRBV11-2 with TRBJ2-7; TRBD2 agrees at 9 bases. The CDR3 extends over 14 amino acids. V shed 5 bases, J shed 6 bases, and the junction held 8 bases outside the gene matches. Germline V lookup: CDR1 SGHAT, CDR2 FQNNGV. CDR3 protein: CASSAASGIGEQYF. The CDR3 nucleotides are TGTGCCAGCAGCGCCGCTAGCGGGATTGGCGAGCAGTACTTC.

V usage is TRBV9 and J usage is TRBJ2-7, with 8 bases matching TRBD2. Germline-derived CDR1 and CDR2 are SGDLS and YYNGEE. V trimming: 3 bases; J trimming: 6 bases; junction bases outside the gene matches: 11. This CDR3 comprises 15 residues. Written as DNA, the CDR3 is TGTGCCAGCAGCGCCACGGGGGGGCCCACTCCCGAGCAGTACTTC. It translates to CASSATGGPTPEQYF.

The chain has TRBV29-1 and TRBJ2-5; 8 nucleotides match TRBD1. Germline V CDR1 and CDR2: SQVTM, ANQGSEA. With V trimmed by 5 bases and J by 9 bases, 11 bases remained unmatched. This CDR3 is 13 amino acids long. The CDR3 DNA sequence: TGCAGCGTTAAGGGACAGGCGAAGGTTCCCCAGTACTTC. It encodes CSVKGQAKVPQYF.

DNA of the CDR3: TGTGCCACCCAGACTAGCGGGAGTATCTATGAGCAGTTCTTC. Encoded protein: CATQTSGSIYEQFF. The rearrangement joins TRBV2 to TRBJ2-1; 12 bases are a match to TRBD2. Per the germline V gene, CDR1 is SNHLY and CDR2 is FYNNEI. The CDR3 spans 14 residues. V was clipped by 10 bases and J by 8 bases; unmatched bases: 9.

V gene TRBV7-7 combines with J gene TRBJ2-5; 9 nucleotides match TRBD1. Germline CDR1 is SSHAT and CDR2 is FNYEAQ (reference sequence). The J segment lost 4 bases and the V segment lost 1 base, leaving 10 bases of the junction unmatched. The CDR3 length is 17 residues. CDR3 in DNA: TGTGCCAGCAGCTTAGGACCGGGACAGGGATTAGGAGAGACCCAGTACTTC. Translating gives CASSLGPGQGLGETQYF.

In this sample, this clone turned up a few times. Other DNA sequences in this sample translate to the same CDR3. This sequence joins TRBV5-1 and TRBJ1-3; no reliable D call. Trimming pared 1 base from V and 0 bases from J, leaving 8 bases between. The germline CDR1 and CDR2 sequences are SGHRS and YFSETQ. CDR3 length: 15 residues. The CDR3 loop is CASSLLGSSGNTIYF. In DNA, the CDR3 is TGCGCCAGCAGCTTGCTGGGGAGCTCTGGAAACACCATATATTTT. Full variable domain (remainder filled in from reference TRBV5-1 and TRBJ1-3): KAGVTQTPRYLIKTRGQQVTLSCSPISGHRSVSWYQQTPGQGLQFLFEYFSETQRNKGNFPGRFSGRQFSNSRSEMNVSTLELGDSALYLCASSLLGSSGNTIYFGEGSWLTVV.

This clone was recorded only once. The CDR3 nucleotides read TGTGCCAGCAGTCAGCCTGGGACTGACCTGCAGTACTTC. This translates into CASSQPGTDLQYF. The chain carries TRBV6-5 and TRBJ2-7; TRBD2 might be the D (6 bases). V lost 5 bases, J lost 9 bases, and 17 bases lay in between. From germline, CDR1 is MNHEY and CDR2 SVGAGI. The CDR3 spans 13 residues.

The CDR3 nucleotides are TGTGCCAGCAGCTTATTCGGGCAGAAGAACACCGGGGAGCTGTTTTTT. Translated: CASSLFGQKNTGELFF. The rearrangement links TRBV7-3 to TRBJ2-2, with unresolved D. The V and J ends lost 2 bases and 1 base respectively, with 11 bases between them. The CDR3 sequence is 16 residues long. Germline V lookup: CDR1 SGHTA, CDR2 FQGTGA.

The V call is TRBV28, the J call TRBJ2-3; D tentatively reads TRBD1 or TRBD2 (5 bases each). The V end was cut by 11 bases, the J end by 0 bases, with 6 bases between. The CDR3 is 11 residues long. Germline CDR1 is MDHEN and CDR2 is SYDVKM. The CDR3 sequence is CAGGSTDTQYF. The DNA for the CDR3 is TGTGCCGGGGGTAGCACAGATACGCAGTATTTT.

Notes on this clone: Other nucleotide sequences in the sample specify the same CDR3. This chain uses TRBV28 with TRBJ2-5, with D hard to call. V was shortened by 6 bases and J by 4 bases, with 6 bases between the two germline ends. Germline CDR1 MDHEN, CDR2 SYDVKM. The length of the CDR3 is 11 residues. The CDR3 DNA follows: TGTGCCAGCAGGCGGACAGAGACCCAGTACTTC. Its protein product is CASRRTETQYF.

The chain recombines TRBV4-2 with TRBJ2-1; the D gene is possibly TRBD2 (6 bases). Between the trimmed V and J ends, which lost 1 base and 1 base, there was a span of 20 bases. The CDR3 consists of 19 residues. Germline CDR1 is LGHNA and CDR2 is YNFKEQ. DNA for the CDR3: TGTGCCAGCAGCCAAGCGTCACTAGCTATAGTGAAATCCTACAATGAGCAGTTCTTC. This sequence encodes CASSQASLAIVKSYNEQFF.

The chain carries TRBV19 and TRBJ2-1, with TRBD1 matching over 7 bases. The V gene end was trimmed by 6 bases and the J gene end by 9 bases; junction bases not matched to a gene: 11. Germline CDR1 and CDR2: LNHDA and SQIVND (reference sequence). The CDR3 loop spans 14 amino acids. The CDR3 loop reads CASSRRQGASEQFF. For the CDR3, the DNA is TGTGCCAGTAGCAGAAGACAGGGAGCGAGTGAGCAGTTCTTC.

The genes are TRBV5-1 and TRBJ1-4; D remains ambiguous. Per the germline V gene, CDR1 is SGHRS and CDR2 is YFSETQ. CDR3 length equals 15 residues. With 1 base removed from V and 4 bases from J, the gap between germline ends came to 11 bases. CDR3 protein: CASSLLPSSNEKLFF. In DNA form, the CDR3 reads TGCGCCAGCAGCTTGTTACCGTCGAGTAATGAAAAACTGTTTTTT.

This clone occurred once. Here the CDR3 reads CASSAEGNSPLHF. The CDR3 DNA sequence: TGTGCCAGCAGTGCAGAGGGGAATTCACCCCTCCACTTT. The chain is built from TRBV6-4 and TRBJ1-6, with D possibly TRBD1 on 5 matching bases. CDR1 and CDR2 (germline): MRHNA, SNTAGT. The CDR3 is made up of 13 amino acids. The V and J ends lost 4 bases and 7 bases respectively, with 8 bases between them.

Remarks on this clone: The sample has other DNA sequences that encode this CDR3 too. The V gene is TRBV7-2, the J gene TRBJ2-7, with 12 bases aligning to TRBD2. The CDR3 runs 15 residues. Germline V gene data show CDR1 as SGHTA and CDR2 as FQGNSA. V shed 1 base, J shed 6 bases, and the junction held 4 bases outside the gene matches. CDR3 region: CASSLGLAGVGEQYF. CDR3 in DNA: TGTGCCAGCAGCTTAGGACTAGCGGGAGTAGGCGAGCAGTACTTC.

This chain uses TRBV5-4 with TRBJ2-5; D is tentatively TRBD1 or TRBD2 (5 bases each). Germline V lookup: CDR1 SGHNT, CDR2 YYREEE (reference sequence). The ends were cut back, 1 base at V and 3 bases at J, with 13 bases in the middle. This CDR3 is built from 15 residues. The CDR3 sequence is CASSLYGGGKETQYF. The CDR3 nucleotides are TGTGCCAGCAGCTTGTATGGGGGTGGGAAAGAGACCCAGTACTTC.